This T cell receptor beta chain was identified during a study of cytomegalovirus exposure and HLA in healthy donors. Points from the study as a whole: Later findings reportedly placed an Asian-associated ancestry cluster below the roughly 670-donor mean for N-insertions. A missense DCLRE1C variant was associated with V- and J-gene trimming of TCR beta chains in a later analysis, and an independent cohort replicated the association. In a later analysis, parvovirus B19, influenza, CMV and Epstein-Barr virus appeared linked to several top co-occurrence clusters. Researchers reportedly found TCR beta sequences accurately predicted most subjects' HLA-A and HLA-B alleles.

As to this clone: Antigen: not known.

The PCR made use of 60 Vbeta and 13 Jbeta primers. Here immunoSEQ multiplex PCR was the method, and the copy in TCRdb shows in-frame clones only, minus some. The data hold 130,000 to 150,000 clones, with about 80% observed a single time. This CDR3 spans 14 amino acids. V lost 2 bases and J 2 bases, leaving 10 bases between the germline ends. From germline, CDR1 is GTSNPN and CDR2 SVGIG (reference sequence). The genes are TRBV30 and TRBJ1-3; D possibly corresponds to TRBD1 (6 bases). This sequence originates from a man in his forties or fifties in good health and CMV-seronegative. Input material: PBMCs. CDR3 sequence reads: CAWSPGDPGNTIYF. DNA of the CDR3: TGTGCCTGGAGTCCAGGGGATCCTGGAAACACCATATATTTT.